A single sample gave rise to the 15 T cell receptor beta chains below, sequenced in a study of HIV-infected patients and healthy controls (dated by TCRdb to 2014 to 2015). Libraries were made using 5' RACE. The instrument given in TCRdb is Illumina MiSeq. SuperScript III was used to reverse transcribe 500 ng RNA with primers targeting the alpha and beta constant regions. Alpha and beta chain libraries were generated separately via chain-specific third strand synthesis with multiplexing indices. Using fastp at Q25 and MiXCR, TCRdb reprocessed the public reads and kept productive beta chains. Identical CDR3 proteins give one entry, which carries the most common genes and DNA. Present in this sample are under 8,500 distinct CDR3 sequences, 9.5% to 12% of which were seen just once. The ten largest clones capture 27% of the sample. Whole blood was used without cell fractionation, so the repertoire reflected all unsorted peripheral T cells.

The sample was blood, taken before antiretroviral therapy. The origin of the receptors is an adult with HIV infection.

A single count supports this clonotype. The genes are TRBV10-3 and TRBJ2-3, with D unresolved. From germline, CDR1 is ENHRY and CDR2 SYGVKD. The CDR3 is 11 residues long. Trimming cost V 6 bases and J 6 bases, with 7 bases left between them. CDR3 nucleotides: TGTGCCATCAGGGTGGGGGATACGCAGTATTTT. Residues: CAIRVGDTQYF.

This clonotype was observed a handful of times. The V and J genes are TRBV4-1 and TRBJ1-1, with D unclear. Germline CDR1 and CDR2: MGHRA and YSYEKL. V lost 4 bases to trimming and J lost 4 bases, with 10 bases between them. The CDR3 totals 13 residues. The CDR3: CASSPEGVTEAFF. In DNA form, the CDR3 reads TGCGCCAGCAGCCCGGAGGGTGTCACTGAAGCTTTCTTT.

The table lists this clonotype with a few counts. The rearrangement joins TRBV28 to TRBJ1-1, with D tentatively TRBD1 (6 bases). The CDR3 contains 17 residues. Trimming removed 5 bases from V and 1 base from J, with 20 bases in between. The germline CDR1 and CDR2 sequences are MDHEN and SYDVKM. In DNA, the CDR3 is TGTGCCAGCAGTCTATTGGGACAAGGTCCGTCGAACACTGAAGCTTTCTTT. It codes for CASSLLGQGPSNTEAFF.

This clonotype qualifies as medium-sized (0.01 to 0.1%). The chain links TRBV6-5 to TRBJ2-7; D possibly uses TRBD1 or TRBD2 (6 bases each). The CDR3 has 14 amino acids. V was shortened by 6 bases and J by 3 bases, with 15 bases between the two germline ends. Per the germline V gene, CDR1 is MNHEY and CDR2 is SVGAGI. CDR3 sequence: CASREGQQGYEQYF. The CDR3 nucleotides read TGTGCCAGCAGGGAGGGACAACAAGGCTACGAGCAGTACTTC.

In its sample, this clonotype ranks as medium-sized. V is TRBV14 and J is TRBJ1-2; 8 bases are shared with TRBD1. The CDR3 has 13 residues. Germline V gives CDR1 SGHDN, CDR2 FVKESK. V shed 4 bases, J shed 4 bases, and the junction held 2 bases outside the gene matches. CDR3 DNA sequence: TGTGCCAGCAGCCGCGGACAGGGCTATGGCTACACCTTC. Its translation: CASSRGQGYGYTF.

In this sample, this clonotype turned up a few times. The chain is built from TRBV27 and TRBJ2-5, with 8 bases that match TRBD1. The V gene end was trimmed by 5 bases and the J gene end by 9 bases; junction bases not matched to a gene: 17. Germline-derived CDR1 and CDR2 are MNHEY and SMNVEV (reference sequence). The CDR3 totals 16 residues. CDR3 sequence (DNA): TGTGCCAGCAGTCCCTATTCGACAGGGGCCCCAGTGGCCCAGTACTTC. Amino acid sequence: CASSPYSTGAPVAQYF.

Judged by abundance, this clonotype is medium-sized (0.01 to 0.1%). The DNA for the CDR3 is TGTGCCAGCAGTTACGACGGGAGTCGGTTCGATGAGCAGTTCTTC. It yields the protein CASSYDGSRFDEQFF. This rearrangement joins TRBV6-5 to TRBJ2-1; D possibly corresponds to TRBD2 (6 bases). V was clipped by 2 bases and J by 8 bases, with 16 bases between them. CDR1 is MNHEY, CDR2 SVGAGI, per germline. This CDR3 spans 15 amino acids.

This clonotype has a count of ten or more. The rearrangement uses TRBV28 and TRBJ1-2; TRBD1 matches at 9 bases. The CDR3 covers 14 residues. The germline CDR1 and CDR2 sequences are MDHEN and SYDVKM. The junction had 12 bases not matched to a gene; V was cut back by 10 bases and J by 6 bases. Written as DNA, the CDR3 is TGTGCCACCCCTGACAGGGGGTTTGGTGATGGCTACACCTTC. Amino acids: CATPDRGFGDGYTF.

The V and J genes are TRBV21-1 and TRBJ1-5. TRBV21-1 is given as a pseudogene. CDR3 size: 14 residues. CDR3 sequence reads: CASSKDGSGQPQHF. The CDR3 bases are TGTGCCAGCAGCAAAGACGGGAGTGGTCAGCCCCAGCATTTT.

This clonotype was seen only a few times. CDR3 DNA sequence: TGTGCCAGCAGTTCAGGGACTCTTCGGGCTAGCGGGAGGGAAGACACAGATACGCAGTATTTT. This gives the protein CASSSGTLRASGREDTDTQYF. The rearrangement links TRBV28 to TRBJ2-3, with TRBD2 identical over 12 bases. Germline CDR1 and CDR2: MDHEN and SYDVKM. The CDR3 covers 21 residues. Trimming took 4 bases from V and 2 from J; bases not matched to a gene: 19.

In its sample, this clonotype was seen a few times. This chain uses TRBV28 with TRBJ1-5; D possibly corresponds to TRBD1 (5 bases). In germline, CDR1 is MDHEN, CDR2 SYDVKM. The CDR3 is 13 amino acids. The V and J ends lost 3 bases and 7 bases respectively, with 10 bases between them. CDR3 sequence reads: CASSLFDSQPQHF. CDR3 coding DNA: TGTGCCAGCAGTTTGTTCGACAGCCAGCCCCAGCATTTT.

The table lists this clonotype with many counts. The gene calls are TRBV20-1 and TRBJ1-1, with no clear D. The V gene's germline CDR1 is DFQATT and CDR2 SNEGSKA (reference sequence). V shed 1 base and J shed 9 bases, with 15 bases lying between them. The CDR3 totals 13 residues. The CDR3 loop reads CSARAAGVVKAFF. In DNA form, the CDR3 reads TGCAGTGCTAGAGCCGCGGGAGTTGTAAAAGCTTTCTTT.

This clonotype was counted many times. The chain links TRBV11-2 to TRBJ2-2; D perhaps matches TRBD2 (5 bases). The V end lost 2 bases, the J end lost 1 base, and 11 bases lay between the germline ends. The germline gives CDR1 SGHAT, CDR2 FQNNGV. This CDR3 spans 16 amino acids. CDR3: CASSLKRAGNTGELFF. The CDR3 nucleotides read TGTGCCAGCAGCTTAAAGAGGGCAGGGAACACCGGGGAGCTGTTTTTT. The variable domain in full, completed from reference TRBV11-2 and TRBJ2-2, reads EAGVAQSPRYKIIEKRQSVAFWCNPISGHATLYWYQQILGQGPKLLIQFQNNGVVDDSQLPKDRFSAERLKGVDSTLKIQPAKLEDSAVYLCASSLKRAGNTGELFFGEGSRLTVL.

Only a few counts were recorded for this clonotype. This chain uses TRBV6-5 with TRBJ1-5, with a tentative D call TRBD1 (6 bases). V lost 4 bases to trimming and J lost 2 bases, with 9 bases between them. Germline CDR1 MNHEY, CDR2 SVGAGI. CDR3 length equals 14 residues. CDR3 nucleotide sequence: TGTGCCAGCAGTTCTAGACAGGGCAATCAGCCCCAGCATTTT. It is translated as CASSSRQGNQPQHF.

This clonotype is medium-sized within its sample. This chain joins TRBV28 and TRBJ1-1, with 9 bases aligning to TRBD1. CDR3 size: 13 residues. The V gene's germline CDR1 is MDHEN and CDR2 SYDVKM. V gave up 2 bases and J gave up 11 bases; unmatched junction bases: 6. CDR3 nucleotides: TGTGCCAGCAGTTTAGACAGGGGGACGACGGCTTTCTTT. Amino acids: CASSLDRGTTAFF.